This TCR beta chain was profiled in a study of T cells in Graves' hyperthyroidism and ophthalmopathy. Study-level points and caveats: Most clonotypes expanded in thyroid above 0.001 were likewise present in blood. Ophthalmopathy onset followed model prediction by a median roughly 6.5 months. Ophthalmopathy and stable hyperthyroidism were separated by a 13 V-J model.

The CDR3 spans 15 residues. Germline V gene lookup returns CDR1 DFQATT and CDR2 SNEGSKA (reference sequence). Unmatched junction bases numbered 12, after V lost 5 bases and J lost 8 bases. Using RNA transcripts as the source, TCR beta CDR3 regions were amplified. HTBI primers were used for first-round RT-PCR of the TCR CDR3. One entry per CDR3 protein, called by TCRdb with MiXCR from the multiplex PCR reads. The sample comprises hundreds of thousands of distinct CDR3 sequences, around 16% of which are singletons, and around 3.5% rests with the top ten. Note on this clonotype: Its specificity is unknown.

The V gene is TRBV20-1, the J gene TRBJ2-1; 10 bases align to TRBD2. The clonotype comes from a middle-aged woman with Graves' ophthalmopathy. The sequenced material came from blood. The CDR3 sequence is CSALPTAGGVDEQFF. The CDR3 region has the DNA TGCAGTGCTTTACCCACAGCGGGAGGGGTTGATGAGCAGTTCTTC.